Presented here are 30 T cell receptor beta chains from one specimen sequenced in a study of cytomegalovirus exposure and HLA in healthy donors. This PCR relied on a set of 60 Vbeta primers and 13 Jbeta primers. Clones were read by immunoSEQ multiplex PCR, and TCRdb kept only the in-frame ones, dropping some. The sample includes 55,000 to 75,000 clones, around 70% seen only once; the top ten take 10% to 12%. The sequenced material came from PBMCs. The receptor set was obtained from a human donor in good health.

The J gene is TRBJ2-1, the V gene TRBV11-3, with 7 nucleotides matching TRBD1. Germline lookup yields CDR1 SGHNT and CDR2 YENEEA. The CDR3 covers 14 residues. V was clipped by 0 bases and J by 5 bases; unmatched bases: 1. CDR3 coding DNA: TGTGCCAGCAGCTTAGAACAGGGGAACAATGAGCAGTTCTTC. Its translation: CASSLEQGNNEQFF. The full variable domain, rest sourced from reference TRBV11-3 and TRBJ2-1, is EAGVVQSPRYKIIEKKQPVAFWCNPISGHNTLYWYLQNLGQGPELLIRYENEEAVDDSQLPKDRFSAERLKGVDSTLKIQPAELGDSAVYLCASSLEQGNNEQFFGPGTRLTVL.

The sample holds one count of this clone. V and J are TRBV28 and TRBJ2-6; TRBD1 is a possible D gene (5 bases). This CDR3 is built from 15 residues. V lost 7 bases and J lost 0, with 10 bases in between. CDR1 and CDR2 (germline): MDHEN, SYDVKM. This chain's CDR3 is CASKDTSSGANVLTF. The CDR3 nucleotides are TGTGCCAGCAAGGACACGAGCTCTGGGGCCAACGTCCTGACTTTC.

In DNA, the CDR3 is TGTGCCAGCAGTTCCAGATTCTACGAGCAGTACTTC. It yields the protein CASSSRFYEQYF. This chain links TRBV27 with TRBJ2-7, with D uncertain. Germline assignment: CDR1 MNHEY and CDR2 SMNVEV (reference sequence). V lost 4 bases and J 3 bases, leaving 7 bases between the germline ends. The CDR3 covers 12 residues.

The gene calls are TRBV6-5 and TRBJ1-4, with 8 bases fitting TRBD1. The CDR3 loop spans 13 amino acids. V trimming: 4 bases; J trimming: 11 bases; junction bases outside the gene matches: 6. Germline assignment: CDR1 MNHEY and CDR2 SVGAGI. The DNA for the CDR3 is TGTGCCAGCAGTTCTGGACAGGGTCAGAAACTGTTTTTT. This gives the protein CASSSGQGQKLFF.

This clone came up once. At one end, the junction sequence differs from germline, possibly due to a read error. V is TRBV7-9 and J is TRBJ2-7, with a possible D match to TRBD1 (5 bases). CDR3 length: 12 amino acids. Germline loops: CDR1 SEHNR, CDR2 FQNEAQ (reference sequence). The CDR3 region has the DNA TGTTCCAGCAGCCCTCAGGGATACGAGCAGTACTTC. It is translated as CSSSPQGYEQYF.

This clone was detected a few times. This rearrangement joins TRBV5-4 to TRBJ1-2, with 7 nucleotides matching TRBD1. After removal of 0 bases from V and 8 bases from J, the junction contained 13 bases not matched to a gene. The germline gives CDR1 SGHNT, CDR2 YYREEE (reference sequence). CDR3 length: 16 residues. The CDR3 bases are TGTGCCAGCAGCTTGGGACCTACCGGGACAGTGGGCGGCTACACCTTC. Translated, it gives CASSLGPTGTVGGYTF.

The chain employs TRBV9 and TRBJ2-5; 9 bases are a match to TRBD1. Germline-derived CDR1 and CDR2 are SGDLS and YYNGEE. V was pared by 0 bases and J by 4 bases, with 4 bases of the junction left unmatched. The CDR3 runs 15 residues. CDR3 in amino acids: CASSVGQGDGETQYF. The DNA for the CDR3 is TGTGCCAGCAGCGTAGGACAGGGGGATGGAGAGACCCAGTACTTC.

This clone was detected only a few times. This chain uses TRBV25-1 with TRBJ2-7; tentative D call: TRBD2 (6 bases). Trimming pared 4 bases from V and 2 bases from J, leaving 12 bases between. In germline, CDR1 is MGHDK, CDR2 SYGVNS. The CDR3 consists of 14 residues. The CDR3 loop is CASSGRRETYEQYF. CDR3 coding DNA: TGTGCCAGCAGTGGTCGGAGGGAAACCTACGAGCAGTACTTC.

V and J are TRBV7-3 and TRBJ2-1, with 8 bases aligning to TRBD2. The V and J ends lost 4 bases and 3 bases, in that order; junction bases with no gene match: 5. The germline V gene has CDR1 SGHTA and CDR2 FQGTGA. CDR3 length equals 15 residues. The CDR3 is CASSSLAASYNEQFF. In nucleotides, the CDR3 is TGTGCCAGCAGCTCACTAGCGGCAAGCTACAATGAGCAGTTCTTC.

The chain recombines TRBV18 with TRBJ2-1; TRBD1 is a possible D gene (5 bases). CDR1 and CDR2 (germline): KGHSH, LQKENI. The V and J ends lost 2 bases and 9 bases respectively, with 17 bases between them. This CDR3 has 15 residues. The CDR3 DNA is TGTGCCAGCTCACCAAACCGGGTTGGGCAGGGTGAGCAGTTCTTC. Its protein is CASSPNRVGQGEQFF.

This chain uses TRBV19 with TRBJ1-1; D is ambiguous. V lost 5 bases and J lost 5, with 9 bases in between. Per the germline V gene, CDR1 is LNHDA and CDR2 is SQIVND (reference sequence). The CDR3 is 12 residues long. CDR3 sequence (DNA): TGTGCCAGTAGTTTTCGGAGGACTGAAGCTTTCTTT. Protein product: CASSFRRTEAFF.

This clone has just a few counts. The chain links TRBV9 to TRBJ2-1; 11 bases fit TRBD2. CDR1 SGDLS and CDR2 YYNGEE come from the germline V gene. This CDR3 has 19 residues. The V segment lost 2 bases and the J segment 0 bases; nucleotides outside the gene matches: 10. The CDR3 sequence is CASSVGTSGSQSSYNEQFF. Written as DNA, the CDR3 is TGTGCCAGCAGCGTGGGAACTAGCGGGAGTCAGAGCTCCTACAATGAGCAGTTCTTC. The full variable domain, completed using reference TRBV9 and TRBJ2-1, is DSGVTQTPKHLITATGQRVTLRCSPRSGDLSVYWYQQSLDQGLQFLIQYYNGEERAKGNILERFSAQQFPDLHSELNLSSLELGDSALYFCASSVGTSGSQSSYNEQFFGPGTRLTVL.

The V call is TRBV19, the J call TRBJ1-4; a possible D gene is TRBD1 (6 bases). Germline CDR1 and CDR2: LNHDA and SQIVND (reference sequence). The CDR3 runs to 14 residues. With 5 bases removed from V and 8 bases from J, the gap between germline ends came to 15 bases. The DNA for the CDR3 is TGTGCCAGTAGTTTATCAGGGGATGAGGAAAAACTGTTTTTT. Amino acid sequence: CASSLSGDEEKLFF.

The chain joins TRBV6-5 to TRBJ1-1; 11 bases fit TRBD1. The trim removed 0 bases at V and 3 bases at J, leaving 3 bases unmatched. Germline-derived CDR1 and CDR2 are MNHEY and SVGAGI. The CDR3 sequence is 16 residues long. CDR3 sequence reads: CASSYSWDRGYTEAFF. CDR3 DNA sequence: TGTGCCAGCAGTTACTCATGGGACAGGGGGTACACTGAAGCTTTCTTT.

The chain combines TRBV29-1 with TRBJ2-7, with 8 nucleotides matching TRBD1. CDR3 length: 14 residues. V lost 6 bases and J lost 6; bases outside the gene matches: 13. Germline CDR1 and CDR2: SQVTM and ANQGSEA. Here the CDR3 DNA reads TGCAGCGTGGGGGCGGGACAGGCCCGGGGCGAGCAGTACTTC. Its protein is CSVGAGQARGEQYF.

The CDR3 loop reads CASSFRTSGRSTDTQYF. As DNA, the CDR3 is TGTGCCAGCAGTTTCCGGACTAGCGGGAGGAGCACAGATACGCAGTATTTT. V gene TRBV27 combines with J gene TRBJ2-3; 14 nucleotides align to TRBD2. V was clipped by 3 bases and J by 0 bases; unmatched bases: 2. Germline V CDR1 and CDR2: MNHEY, SMNVEV (reference sequence). The CDR3 is 17 amino acids.

The chain couples TRBV10-2 to TRBJ2-2; D remains ambiguous. Germline-derived CDR1 and CDR2 are WSHSY and SAAADI. The length of the CDR3 is 14 residues. Between the trimmed V and J ends, which lost 6 bases and 0 bases, there was a span of 8 bases. This CDR3 is CASSVYSNTGELFF. CDR3 in DNA: TGCGCCAGCAGCGTATACTCGAACACCGGGGAGCTGTTTTTT.

The CDR3 coding sequence is TGCAGTGCGATTAGCGATGGCTACACCTTC. It translates to CSAISDGYTF. The chain has TRBV20-1 and TRBJ1-2; D call uncertain. CDR1 is DFQATT, CDR2 SNEGSKA, per germline (reference sequence). With 6 bases removed from V and 6 bases from J, the gap between germline ends came to 8 bases. The CDR3 is 10 residues long.

This rearrangement joins TRBV19 to TRBJ2-7, with TRBD1 identical over 9 bases. This CDR3 is built from 14 residues. CDR1 is LNHDA and CDR2 is SQIVND in the germline V gene (reference sequence). V shed 6 bases, J shed 2 bases, and the junction held 5 bases outside the gene matches. The CDR3 region has the DNA TGTGCCAGTAGCGCTGGACAGGGGCCCTACGAGCAGTACTTC. The encoded protein is CASSAGQGPYEQYF.

The J gene is TRBJ1-4, the V gene TRBV27, with TRBD1 identical over 7 bases. The CDR3 is 16 amino acids. V lost 8 bases, J lost 1 base, and 10 bases stayed unmatched. Germline-derived CDR1 and CDR2 are MNHEY and SMNVEV (reference sequence). The CDR3 DNA reads TGTGCCAGCCGGTGGCTCTACAGGGGAACTAATGAAAAACTGTTTTTT. Amino acid sequence: CASRWLYRGTNEKLFF. The complete variable domain, with remaining parts taken from reference TRBV27 and TRBJ1-4, reads EAQVTQNPRYLITVTGKKLTVTCSQNMNHEYMSWYRQDPGLGLRQIYYSMNVEVTDKGDVPEGYKVSRKEKRNFPLILESPSPNQTSLYFCASRWLYRGTNEKLFFGSGTQLSVL.

The chain employs TRBV18 and TRBJ2-7, with D perhaps matching TRBD1 (6 bases). The V end was cut by 6 bases, the J end by 0 bases, with 6 bases between. This CDR3 spans 12 amino acids. Looked up from germline, CDR1 is KGHSH and CDR2 is LQKENI. The CDR3 sequence: CASSDSSYEQYF. The CDR3 DNA follows: TGTGCCAGCTCGGACAGCTCCTACGAGCAGTACTTC.

This clone has more than one count but fewer than ten. The chain combines TRBV5-4 with TRBJ2-6, with D perhaps TRBD2 (7 bases). Deletions cut 2 bases from V and 3 bases from J, with 18 bases between. Germline V gene lookup returns CDR1 SGHNT and CDR2 YYREEE (reference sequence). This CDR3 spans 18 amino acids. CDR3 sequence (DNA): TGTGCCAGCAGCTTAATATCGGGGGGCGAGGTTGGGGCCAACGTCCTGACTTTC. Its translation is CASSLISGGEVGANVLTF.

The V gene is TRBV7-3, the J gene TRBJ2-1; D possibly corresponds to TRBD2 (6 bases). The CDR3 runs to 15 residues. Germline V CDR1 and CDR2: SGHTA, FQGTGA. V was pared by 4 bases and J by 2 bases, with 12 bases between. The CDR3 DNA reads as TGTGCCAGCAGCTACGGGACTTCCCCCTACAATGAGCAGTTCTTC. This translates into CASSYGTSPYNEQFF.

The chain employs TRBV25-1 and TRBJ2-6; D is ambiguous. CDR1 MGHDK and CDR2 SYGVNS come from the germline V gene. Trimming cost V 6 bases and J 0 bases, with 3 bases left between them. The CDR3 is 13 amino acids. The CDR3 sequence is CASSLSGANVLTF. The CDR3 DNA follows: TGTGCCAGCAGCCTCTCTGGGGCCAACGTCCTGACTTTC.

In DNA, the CDR3 is TGCGCCAGCAGCCTCCGACAGGGGAAGGGAGAGACCCAGTACTTC. It codes for CASSLRQGKGETQYF. The chain has TRBV5-1 and TRBJ2-5; 8 nucleotides line up with TRBD1. Germline loops: CDR1 SGHRS, CDR2 YFSETQ. There are 15 residues in the CDR3. V lost 4 bases and J lost 4; bases outside the gene matches: 9.

This clone was observed once. CDR3 bases: TGTGCCAGCAGCGTAGCCACCTCCGGGACTAGCGGGTACGGGGAGCTGTTTTTT. As protein: CASSVATSGTSGYGELFF. This chain joins TRBV9 and TRBJ2-2; 12 bases agree with TRBD2. The germline gives CDR1 SGDLS, CDR2 YYNGEE. V trimming: 0 bases; J trimming: 7 bases; junction bases outside the gene matches: 10. This CDR3 is built from 18 residues.

V is TRBV4-1 and J is TRBJ1-2; TRBD1 matches at 8 bases. Germline V gene lookup returns CDR1 MGHRA and CDR2 YSYEKL. Trimming removed 0 bases from V and 10 bases from J; junction bases left unmatched: 4. The CDR3 covers 13 residues. The CDR3 loop is CASSQEQGEIYTF. The CDR3 coding sequence is TGCGCCAGCAGCCAAGAACAGGGGGAGATCTACACCTTC.

This clone appeared once. Here the CDR3 reads CASSQTALSGNTIYF. The DNA of the CDR3 is TGTGCCAGCAGTCAGACAGCCCTCTCTGGAAACACCATATATTTT. The chain couples TRBV2 to TRBJ1-3, with D perhaps TRBD1 (5 bases). CDR3 length: 15 amino acids. CDR1 is SNHLY, CDR2 FYNNEI, per germline. Trimming cost V 5 bases and J 0 bases, with 11 bases left between them.

DNA of the CDR3: TGTGCCAGCAGCTTCCGCGGTAGCTCCTACGAGCAGTACTTC. Translating gives CASSFRGSSYEQYF. J is TRBJ2-7 and V is TRBV7-2; D remains ambiguous. The germline V gene has CDR1 SGHTA and CDR2 FQGNSA. V was clipped by 3 bases and J by 0 bases, with 9 bases between them. CDR3 size: 14 residues.

The chain carries TRBV5-6 and TRBJ2-2, with D possibly matching TRBD1 (6 bases). CDR3 length equals 15 residues. V lost 1 base to trimming and J lost 3 bases, with 10 bases between them. Germline lookup yields CDR1 SGHDT and CDR2 YYEEEE. Written as DNA, the CDR3 is TGTGCCAGCAGCTTGAGTGACAGGTACACCGGGGAGCTGTTTTTT. This translates into CASSLSDRYTGELFF.